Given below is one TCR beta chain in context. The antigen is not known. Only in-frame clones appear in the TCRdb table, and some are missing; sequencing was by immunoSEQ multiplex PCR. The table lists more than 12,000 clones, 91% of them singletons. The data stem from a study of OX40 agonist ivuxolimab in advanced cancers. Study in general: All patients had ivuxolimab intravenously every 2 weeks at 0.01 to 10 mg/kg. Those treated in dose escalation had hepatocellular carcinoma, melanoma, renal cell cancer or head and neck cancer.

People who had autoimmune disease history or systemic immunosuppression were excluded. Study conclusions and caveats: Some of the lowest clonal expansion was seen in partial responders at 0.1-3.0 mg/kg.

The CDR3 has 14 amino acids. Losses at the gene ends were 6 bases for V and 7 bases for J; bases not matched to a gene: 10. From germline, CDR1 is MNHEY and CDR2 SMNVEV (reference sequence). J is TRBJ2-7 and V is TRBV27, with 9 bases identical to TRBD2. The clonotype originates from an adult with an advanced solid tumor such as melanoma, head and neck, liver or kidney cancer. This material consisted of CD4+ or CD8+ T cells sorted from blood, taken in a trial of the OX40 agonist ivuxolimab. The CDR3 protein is CASRPGLAPLEQYF. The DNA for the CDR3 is TGTGCCAGCAGACCGGGACTAGCCCCTCTGGAGCAGTACTTC.